This TCR beta chain derives from a study of T cell repertoires in cytomegalovirus infection. Study conclusions and caveats: Across the ex vivo response, the dominant clonotypes were HLA-C-restricted CMV-specific TCR beta clonotypes.

TCRdb reanalysed the reads using MiXCR and keeps one entry per CDR3 protein. This sample has about 260,000 distinct CDR3 sequences, with roughly an eighth found just once. As to this clonotype: Its antigen is unidentified.

V shed 1 base and J shed 3 bases, with 7 bases lying between them. There are 13 residues in the CDR3. The germline CDR1 and CDR2 sequences are SEHNR and FQNEAQ (reference sequence). This TCR came from a human donor in good health (CMV status not recorded). Some clones in this sample may be carry-over from other donors' samples. J is TRBJ2-7 and V is TRBV7-9; D is ambiguous. The sample comprised PBMCs. The CDR3 protein is CASSLEDGYEQYF. CDR3 in DNA: TGTGCCAGCAGCTTAGAGGACGGCTACGAGCAGTACTTC.